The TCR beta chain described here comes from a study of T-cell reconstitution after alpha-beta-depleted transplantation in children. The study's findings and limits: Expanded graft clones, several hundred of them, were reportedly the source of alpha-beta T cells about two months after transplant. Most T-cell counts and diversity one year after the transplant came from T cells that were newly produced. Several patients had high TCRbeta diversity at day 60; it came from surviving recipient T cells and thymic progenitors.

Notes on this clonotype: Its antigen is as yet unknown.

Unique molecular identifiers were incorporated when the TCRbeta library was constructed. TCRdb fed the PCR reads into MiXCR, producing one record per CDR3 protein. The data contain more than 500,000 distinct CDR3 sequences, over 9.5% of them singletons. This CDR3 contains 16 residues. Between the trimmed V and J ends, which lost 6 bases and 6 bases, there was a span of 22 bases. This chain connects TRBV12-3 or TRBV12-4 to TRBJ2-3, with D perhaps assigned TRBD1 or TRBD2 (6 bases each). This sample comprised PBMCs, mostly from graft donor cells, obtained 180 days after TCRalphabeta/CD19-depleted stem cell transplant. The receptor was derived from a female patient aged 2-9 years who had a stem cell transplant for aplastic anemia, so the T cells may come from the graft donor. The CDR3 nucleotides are TGTGCCAGCAGACCCTGGGAGGCGTGGGGGGCGGATACGCAGTATTTT. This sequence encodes CASRPWEAWGADTQYF.